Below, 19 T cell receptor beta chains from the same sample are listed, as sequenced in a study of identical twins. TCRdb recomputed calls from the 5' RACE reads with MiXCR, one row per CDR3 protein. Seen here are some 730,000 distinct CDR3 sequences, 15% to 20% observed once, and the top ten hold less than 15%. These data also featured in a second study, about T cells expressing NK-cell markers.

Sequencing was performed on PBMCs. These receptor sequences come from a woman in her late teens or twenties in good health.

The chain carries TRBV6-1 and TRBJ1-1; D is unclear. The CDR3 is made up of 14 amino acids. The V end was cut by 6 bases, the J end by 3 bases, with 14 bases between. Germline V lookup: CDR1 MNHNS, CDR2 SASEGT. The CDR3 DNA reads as TGTGCCAGCAGAAGAGGAGGGTCGGACACTGAAGCTTTCTTT. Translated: CASRRGGSDTEAFF.

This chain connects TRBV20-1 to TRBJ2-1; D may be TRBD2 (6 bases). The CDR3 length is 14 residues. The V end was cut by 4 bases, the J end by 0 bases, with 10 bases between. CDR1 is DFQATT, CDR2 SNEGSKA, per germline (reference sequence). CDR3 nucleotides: TGCAGTGCTAAGGAGGGGAACTCCTACAATGAGCAGTTCTTC. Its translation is CSAKEGNSYNEQFF.

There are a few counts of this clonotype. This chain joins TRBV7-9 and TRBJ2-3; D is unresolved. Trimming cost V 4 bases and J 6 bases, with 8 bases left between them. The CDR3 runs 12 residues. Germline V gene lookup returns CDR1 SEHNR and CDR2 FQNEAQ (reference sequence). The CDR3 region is CASSWAADTQYF. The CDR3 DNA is TGTGCCAGCAGCTGGGCAGCGGATACGCAGTATTTT.

CDR3 residues: CASLGSGNEQFF. The CDR3 DNA sequence: TGTGCCAGCCTAGGGTCGGGCAATGAGCAGTTCTTC. The chain recombines TRBV2 with TRBJ2-1; D unresolved. Germline V gene lookup returns CDR1 SNHLY and CDR2 FYNNEI. The CDR3 extends over 12 amino acids. V gave up 8 bases and J gave up 6 bases, with 11 bases separating them.

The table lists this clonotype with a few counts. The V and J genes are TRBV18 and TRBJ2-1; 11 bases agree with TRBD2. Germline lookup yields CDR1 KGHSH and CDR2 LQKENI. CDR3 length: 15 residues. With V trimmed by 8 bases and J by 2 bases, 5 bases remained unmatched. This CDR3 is CASQLAGDTYNEQFF. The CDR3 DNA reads TGTGCCAGCCAACTAGCGGGAGACACCTACAATGAGCAGTTCTTC.

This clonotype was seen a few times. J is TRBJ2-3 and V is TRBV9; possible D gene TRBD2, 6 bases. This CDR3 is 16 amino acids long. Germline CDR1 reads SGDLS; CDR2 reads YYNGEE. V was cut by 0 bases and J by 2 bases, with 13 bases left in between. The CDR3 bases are TGTGCCAGCAGCGTAGGTGGCGGGACCTTCACAGATACGCAGTATTTT. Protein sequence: CASSVGGGTFTDTQYF.

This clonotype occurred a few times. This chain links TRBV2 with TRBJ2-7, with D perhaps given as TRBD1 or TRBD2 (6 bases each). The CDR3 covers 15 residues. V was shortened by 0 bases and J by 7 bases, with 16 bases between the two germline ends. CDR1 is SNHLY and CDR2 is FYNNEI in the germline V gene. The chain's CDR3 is CASSEAGGQSREQYF. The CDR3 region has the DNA TGTGCCAGCAGTGAAGCGGGGGGCCAATCTCGGGAGCAGTACTTC.

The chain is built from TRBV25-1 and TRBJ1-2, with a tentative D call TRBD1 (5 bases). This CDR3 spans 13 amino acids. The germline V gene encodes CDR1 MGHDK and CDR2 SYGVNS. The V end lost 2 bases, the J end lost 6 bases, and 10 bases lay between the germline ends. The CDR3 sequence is CASSEKGFNGYTF. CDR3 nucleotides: TGTGCCAGCAGTGAAAAGGGGTTTAATGGCTACACCTTC.

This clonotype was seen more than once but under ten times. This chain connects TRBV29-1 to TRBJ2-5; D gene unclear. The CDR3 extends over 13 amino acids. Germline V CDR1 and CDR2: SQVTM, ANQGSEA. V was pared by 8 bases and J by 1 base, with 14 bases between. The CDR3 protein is CSQPGATQETQYF. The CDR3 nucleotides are TGCAGCCAGCCTGGAGCTACCCAAGAGACCCAGTACTTC.

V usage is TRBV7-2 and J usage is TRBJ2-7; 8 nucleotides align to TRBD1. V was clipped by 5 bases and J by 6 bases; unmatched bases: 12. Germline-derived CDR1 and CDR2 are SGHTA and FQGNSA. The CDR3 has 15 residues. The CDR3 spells CASSAGGQGFREQYF. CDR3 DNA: TGTGCCAGCAGCGCGGGCGGACAGGGATTCCGCGAGCAGTACTTC.

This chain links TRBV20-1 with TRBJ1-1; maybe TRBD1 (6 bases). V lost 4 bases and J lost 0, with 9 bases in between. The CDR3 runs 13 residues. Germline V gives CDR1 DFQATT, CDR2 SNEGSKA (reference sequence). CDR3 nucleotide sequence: TGCAGTGCTACCCGGGACATGAACACTGAAGCTTTCTTT. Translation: CSATRDMNTEAFF.

CDR3 sequence reads: CASRGEPTPYEQYF. CDR3 DNA: TGTGCCAGCAGGGGGGAGCCGACACCCTACGAGCAGTACTTC. This chain uses TRBV4-2 with TRBJ2-7; D may match TRBD1 or TRBD2 (5 bases each). CDR1 and CDR2 (germline): LGHNA, YNFKEQ. The CDR3 spans 14 residues. Trimming left V 6 bases short and J 2 bases short, with 14 bases between.

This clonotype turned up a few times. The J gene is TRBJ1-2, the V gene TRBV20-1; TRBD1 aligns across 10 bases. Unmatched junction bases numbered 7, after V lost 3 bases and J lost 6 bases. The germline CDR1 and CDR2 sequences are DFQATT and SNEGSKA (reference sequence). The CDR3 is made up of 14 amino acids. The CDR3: CSASLGQGYNGYTF. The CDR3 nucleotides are TGCAGTGCTAGTCTGGGACAGGGGTATAATGGCTACACCTTC.

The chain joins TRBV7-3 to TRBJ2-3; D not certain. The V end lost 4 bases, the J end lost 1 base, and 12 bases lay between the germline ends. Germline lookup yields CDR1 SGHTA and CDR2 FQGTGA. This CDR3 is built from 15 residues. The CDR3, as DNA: TGTGCCAGCAGCTCACAAAACGGGCGCACAGATACGCAGTATTTT. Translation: CASSSQNGRTDTQYF.

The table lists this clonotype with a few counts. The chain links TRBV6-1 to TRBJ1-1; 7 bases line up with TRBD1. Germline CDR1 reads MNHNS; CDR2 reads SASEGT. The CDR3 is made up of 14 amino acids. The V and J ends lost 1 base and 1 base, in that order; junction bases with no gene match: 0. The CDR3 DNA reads TGTGCCAGCAGTGAAGGGACAGGGAACACTGAAGCTTTCTTT. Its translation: CASSEGTGNTEAFF.

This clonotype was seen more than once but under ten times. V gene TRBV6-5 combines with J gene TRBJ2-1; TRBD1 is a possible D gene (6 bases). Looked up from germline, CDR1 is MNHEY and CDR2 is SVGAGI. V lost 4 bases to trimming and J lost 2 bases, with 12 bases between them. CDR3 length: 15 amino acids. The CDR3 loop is CASSLQGDPYNEQFF. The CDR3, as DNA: TGTGCCAGCAGTTTACAGGGTGACCCCTACAATGAGCAGTTCTTC.

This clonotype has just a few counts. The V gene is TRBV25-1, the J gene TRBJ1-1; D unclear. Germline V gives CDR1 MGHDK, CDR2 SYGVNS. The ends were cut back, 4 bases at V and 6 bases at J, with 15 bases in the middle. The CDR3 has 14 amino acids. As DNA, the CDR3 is TGTGCCAGCAGTGCCGCCAGGTATGACGCTGAAGCTTTCTTT. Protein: CASSAARYDAEAFF.

The CDR3 reads CSVEGRSGGKAYEQYF. The DNA of the CDR3 is TGCAGCGTTGAAGGCCGTAGCGGGGGCAAAGCCTACGAGCAGTACTTC. The gene calls are TRBV29-1 and TRBJ2-7; TRBD2 matches at 9 bases. The length of the CDR3 is 16 residues. Germline lookup yields CDR1 SQVTM and CDR2 ANQGSEA. Trimming took 1 base from V and 2 from J; bases not matched to a gene: 9.

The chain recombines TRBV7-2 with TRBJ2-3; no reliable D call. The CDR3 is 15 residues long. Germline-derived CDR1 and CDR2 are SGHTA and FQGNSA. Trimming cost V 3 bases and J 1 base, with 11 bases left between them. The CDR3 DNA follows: TGTGCCAGCAGCTTCCAAGTCTCGGGCACAGATACGCAGTATTTT. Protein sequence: CASSFQVSGTDTQYF.